Following are 28 T cell receptor beta chains from one sample sequenced in a study of blood T cell repertoires in COVID-19. Clones were sequenced by immunoSEQ multiplex PCR, and TCRdb holds only the in-frame ones, with some missing. This sample has around 140,000 clones, with approximately 87% found just once. Specimen: PBMCs or T cells enriched from blood (not recorded which). The receptors were gathered from a man aged 45-60 years in a cohort exposed to, infected with or recovered from COVID-19 (not recorded which).

The chain uses TRBV6-5 and TRBJ2-2; no reliable D call. CDR1 and CDR2 (germline): MNHEY, SVGAGI. There are 14 residues in the CDR3. V gave up 2 bases and J gave up 1 base, with 5 bases separating them. CDR3 coding DNA: TGTGCCAGCAGTTACCGGAGGAACACCGGGGAGCTGTTTTTT. Amino acid sequence: CASSYRRNTGELFF.

J is TRBJ2-1 and V is TRBV5-1; D remains ambiguous. The CDR3 is made up of 15 amino acids. V lost 5 bases and J lost 0, with 12 bases in between. Per germline, CDR1 SGHRS and CDR2 YFSETQ. CDR3 in amino acids: CASSLQRISYNEQFF. In DNA, the CDR3 is TGCGCCAGCAGTCTCCAGAGGATCTCCTACAATGAGCAGTTCTTC.

The J gene is TRBJ1-2, the V gene TRBV19, with 7 bases matching TRBD1. V lost 4 bases and J lost 9; bases outside the gene matches: 29. CDR3 length: 20 amino acids. In germline, CDR1 is LNHDA, CDR2 SQIVND (reference sequence). In DNA form, the CDR3 reads TGTGCCAGTAGTACCCAAGGCCCGACGGTCGGAAACAGGGGCTATTTCTGCTACACCTTC. Its protein is CASSTQGPTVGNRGYFCYTF.

The chain combines TRBV11-3 with TRBJ2-3; D gene unclear. Germline assignment: CDR1 SGHNT and CDR2 YENEEA. This CDR3 has 14 amino acids. V lost 1 base and J 1 base, leaving 6 bases between the germline ends. The CDR3 protein is CASSLGSGTDTQYF. The CDR3 DNA reads as TGTGCCAGCAGCTTAGGCAGTGGCACAGATACGCAGTATTTT. The whole variable domain, filled in from reference TRBV11-3 and TRBJ2-3, reads EAGVVQSPRYKIIEKKQPVAFWCNPISGHNTLYWYLQNLGQGPELLIRYENEEAVDDSQLPKDRFSAERLKGVDSTLKIQPAELGDSAVYLCASSLGSGTDTQYFGPGTRLTVL.

The chain uses TRBV3-1 (or the pseudogene TRBV3-2) and TRBJ1-5; D remains ambiguous. V lost 0 bases and J 7 bases, leaving 4 bases between the germline ends. From germline, CDR1 is LGHDT and CDR2 YNNKEL (reference sequence). This CDR3 has 12 amino acids. In nucleotides, the CDR3 is TGTGCCAGCAGCCAAGAAAGCCAGCCCCAGCATTTT. It codes for CASSQESQPQHF.

The count of this clone is one. The chain links TRBV7-8 to TRBJ2-7; 7 nucleotides agree with TRBD1. There are 14 residues in the CDR3. The germline gives CDR1 SGHVS, CDR2 FQNEAQ. The J segment lost 3 bases and the V segment lost 5 bases, leaving 7 bases of the junction unmatched. The CDR3 DNA follows: TGTGCCAGCAGCGTCGGGACAGAAGTCTACGAGCAGTACTTC. It yields the protein CASSVGTEVYEQYF.

J is TRBJ2-3 and V is TRBV3-1 (or the pseudogene TRBV3-2); possible D gene TRBD2, 6 bases. V was pared by 1 base and J by 3 bases, with 14 bases between. CDR1 LGHDT and CDR2 YNNKEL come from the germline V gene (reference sequence). The CDR3 is 16 amino acids. The DNA for the CDR3 is TGTGCCAGCAGCCAAGGGGAGGCTCGGAATACAGATACGCAGTATTTT. Its translation is CASSQGEARNTDTQYF.

The chain recombines TRBV6-2 or TRBV6-3 with TRBJ1-2; D not resolved. The CDR3 covers 15 residues. Trimming pared 0 bases from V and 6 bases from J, leaving 14 bases between. The germline V gene has CDR1 MNHEY and CDR2 SVGEGT. The CDR3, as DNA: TGTGCCAGCAGTTACTCGAACCACAACGAGGATGGCTACACCTTC. Protein product: CASSYSNHNEDGYTF.

With regard to this clone: The junction does not match germline at one end; this may be a read error. This sample also contains other DNA sequences that code for the same CDR3. The rearrangement links TRBV7-8 to TRBJ2-7; possible D gene TRBD1, 6 bases. Germline CDR1 is SGHVS and CDR2 is FQNEAQ. CDR3 length: 15 residues. CDR3 DNA sequence: TGTGCCAGCAGCTTAAGAGCACAGGGAACCTATGAGCAGTACTTC. Translating gives CASSLRAQGTYEQYF.

V is TRBV28 and J is TRBJ2-1; 9 nucleotides line up with TRBD2. V lost 6 bases and J lost 9; bases outside the gene matches: 6. The length of the CDR3 is 13 residues. CDR1 and CDR2 from the germline V gene are MDHEN and SYDVKM. The CDR3 reads CASSDSGRSEQFF. In DNA, the CDR3 is TGTGCCAGCAGCGATAGCGGGAGAAGTGAGCAGTTCTTC.

The chain carries TRBV7-2 and TRBJ1-2; TRBD1 aligns across 9 bases. After removal of 6 bases from V and 8 bases from J, the junction contained 10 bases not matched to a gene. Germline V gene data show CDR1 as SGHTA and CDR2 as FQGNSA. This CDR3 spans 14 amino acids. CDR3 amino acids: CASRSDRGRGGYTF. In DNA, the CDR3 is TGTGCCAGCAGATCGGACAGGGGCCGAGGAGGCTACACCTTC.

This chain links TRBV30 with TRBJ1-1; the D gene is possibly TRBD1 (5 bases). Trimming shortened V by 2 bases and J by 0 bases, and 25 bases separated the two germline ends. The CDR3 loop spans 19 amino acids. Germline V CDR1 and CDR2: GTSNPN, SVGIG (reference sequence). For the CDR3, the DNA is TGTGCCTGGAGTTCCCCGACGGGACTCCCCGCCGTCATGAACACTGAAGCTTTCTTT. Residues: CAWSSPTGLPAVMNTEAFF.

This chain joins TRBV28 and TRBJ1-3; no definite D call. The V end lost 8 bases, the J end lost 4 bases, and 3 bases lay between the germline ends. The CDR3 has 10 amino acids. Germline CDR1 and CDR2: MDHEN and SYDVKM. The CDR3 region has the DNA TGTGCCAGCTCAGGAAACACCATATATTTT. The encoded protein is CASSGNTIYF. Looking up the rest from reference TRBV28 and TRBJ1-3 gives the full variable domain: DVKVTQSSRYLVKRTGEKVFLECVQDMDHENMFWYRQDPGLGLRLIYFSYDVKMKEKGDIPEGYSVSREKKERFSLILESASTNQTSMYLCASSGNTIYFGEGSWLTVV.

This chain links TRBV5-4 with TRBJ2-3, with 8 bases fitting TRBD2. This CDR3 has 15 amino acids. Germline V CDR1 and CDR2: SGHNT, YYREEE (reference sequence). The J segment lost 2 bases and the V segment lost 4 bases, leaving 6 bases of the junction unmatched. CDR3 amino acids: CASSPGLGLTDTQYF. The CDR3 DNA follows: TGTGCCAGCAGCCCGGGACTAGGCCTCACAGATACGCAGTATTTT.

J is TRBJ2-6 and V is TRBV6-5, with D perhaps matching TRBD1 (7 bases). The V gene lost 2 bases and the J gene lost 3 bases, with 11 bases spanning the gap. The CDR3 covers 16 residues. The germline CDR1 and CDR2 sequences are MNHEY and SVGAGI. CDR3 protein: CASSYQGGGGANVLTF. Written as DNA, the CDR3 is TGTGCCAGCAGTTACCAGGGGGGAGGTGGGGCCAACGTCCTGACTTTC.

The V and J genes are TRBV14 and TRBJ2-7; TRBD1 aligns across 9 bases. The J segment lost 4 bases and the V segment lost 4 bases, leaving 8 bases of the junction unmatched. The CDR3 contains 15 residues. Germline V gives CDR1 SGHDN, CDR2 FVKESK. This CDR3 reads CASSLGTGISYEQYF. Written as DNA, the CDR3 is TGTGCCAGCAGCCTCGGGACAGGGATTTCGTACGAGCAGTACTTC.

The chain recombines TRBV27 with TRBJ2-3; TRBD2 aligns across 13 bases. The CDR3 loop spans 15 amino acids. CDR1 is MNHEY, CDR2 SMNVEV, per germline (reference sequence). With V trimmed by 7 bases and J by 3 bases, 4 bases remained unmatched. CDR3 nucleotides: TGTGCCAGCACCAGACTAGCGGGGGGAACAGATACGCAGTATTTT. This encodes CASTRLAGGTDTQYF.

This chain links TRBV5-1 with TRBJ2-1; 7 bases are shared with TRBD1. The CDR3 spans 17 residues. The junction had 7 bases not matched to a gene; V was cut back by 1 base and J by 0 bases. In germline, CDR1 is SGHRS, CDR2 YFSETQ. The CDR3 here is CASSLSPTGSSYNEQFF. CDR3 nucleotides: TGCGCCAGCAGCTTGTCTCCGACAGGGAGCTCCTACAATGAGCAGTTCTTC. The variable domain in full, completed from reference TRBV5-1 and TRBJ2-1, reads KAGVTQTPRYLIKTRGQQVTLSCSPISGHRSVSWYQQTPGQGLQFLFEYFSETQRNKGNFPGRFSGRQFSNSRSEMNVSTLELGDSALYLCASSLSPTGSSYNEQFFGPGTRLTVL.

This chain joins TRBV27 and TRBJ1-5, with a weak D call TRBD1 (6 bases). Trimming stripped 2 bases from V and 3 bases from J, with 26 bases between. This CDR3 is 20 amino acids long. Germline assignment: CDR1 MNHEY and CDR2 SMNVEV (reference sequence). CDR3 loop: CASSLPYGGDPFANNQPQHF. The CDR3 nucleotides read TGTGCCAGCAGTTTACCGTATGGGGGCGACCCCTTTGCGAACAATCAGCCCCAGCATTTT.

The chain employs TRBV18 and TRBJ1-5; D is possibly TRBD1 (5 bases). Germline CDR1 is KGHSH and CDR2 is LQKENI. V was shortened by 2 bases and J by 6 bases, with 11 bases between the two germline ends. The CDR3 sequence is 14 residues long. The CDR3 nucleotides read TGTGCCAGCTCACCAGAGCAGGGCTTTCAGCCCCAGCATTTT. Translating it yields CASSPEQGFQPQHF. Complete variable domain (other parts from reference TRBV18 and TRBJ1-5): NAGVMQNPRHLVRRRGQEARLRCSPMKGHSHVYWYRQLPEEGLKFMVYLQKENIIDESGMPKERFSAEFPKEGPSILRIQQVVRGDSAAYFCASSPEQGFQPQHFGDGTRLSIL.

The rearrangement joins TRBV10-3 to TRBJ2-2, with 10 nucleotides matching TRBD2. Trimming cost V 3 bases and J 5 bases; bases outside gene matches: 12. This CDR3 contains 18 residues. CDR1 is ENHRY and CDR2 is SYGVKD in the germline V gene. CDR3 region: CAISEGLAVTVATGELFF. CDR3 nucleotides: TGTGCCATCAGTGAAGGACTAGCGGTTACCGTAGCGACCGGGGAGCTGTTTTTT.

The chain recombines TRBV7-2 with TRBJ2-3; a possible D gene is TRBD2 (8 bases). V was trimmed by 3 bases and J by 5 bases, leaving 18 bases between them. The CDR3 is 16 residues long. Germline assignment: CDR1 SGHTA and CDR2 FQGNSA. The CDR3 protein is CASSLGQLTSGDTQYF. Here the CDR3 DNA reads TGTGCCAGCAGCTTGGGACAGCTTACTAGCGGAGATACGCAGTATTTT.

V is TRBV4-2 and J is TRBJ2-1; no reliable D call. The CDR3 runs 15 residues. Germline loops: CDR1 LGHNA, CDR2 YNFKEQ. Trimming cost V 0 bases and J 3 bases, with 9 bases left between them. The CDR3 region has the DNA TGTGCCAGCAGCCAAGAAAGACGGGTCTACAATGAGCAGTTCTTC. Translating gives CASSQERRVYNEQFF.

This clone was observed a few times. J is TRBJ1-2 and V is TRBV9, with TRBD1 as a possible D gene (6 bases). The CDR3 runs 12 residues. V lost 5 bases to trimming and J lost 5 bases, with 10 bases between them. Germline loops: CDR1 SGDLS, CDR2 YYNGEE. CDR3 sequence: CASREQGYGYTF. The DNA for the CDR3 is TGTGCCAGCAGGGAACAGGGATATGGCTACACCTTC.

The table lists this clone with a count of one. The CDR3 nucleotides are TGTGCCAGCAGCTTAGCGGGGAACAGGGGATTGACTGAAGCTTTCTTT. It yields the protein CASSLAGNRGLTEAFF. The gene calls are TRBV11-2 and TRBJ1-1; 7 bases fit TRBD1. Germline V gene sequence: CDR1 SGHAT, CDR2 FQNNGV. J lost 5 bases, V lost 1 base, and 10 bases had no gene match. CDR3 length equals 16 residues.

The J gene is TRBJ1-6, the V gene TRBV19; D remains unclear. V was trimmed by 3 bases and J by 0 bases, leaving 9 bases between them. The CDR3 sequence is 16 residues long. Germline assignment: CDR1 LNHDA and CDR2 SQIVND (reference sequence). CDR3 in DNA: TGTGCCAGTAGTATGGGCTTGAGCTCCTATAATTCACCCCTCCACTTT. Its translation is CASSMGLSSYNSPLHF. The variable domain in full, completed from reference TRBV19 and TRBJ1-6, reads DGGITQSPKYLFRKEGQNVTLSCEQNLNHDAMYWYRQDPGQGLRLIYYSQIVNDFQKGDIAEGYSVSREKKESFPLTVTSAQKNPTAFYLCASSMGLSSYNSPLHFGNGTRLTVT.

Points on this clone: This CDR3 is also generated by other DNA sequences in the sample. The chain carries TRBV5-1 and TRBJ2-7, with 9 nucleotides matching TRBD1. The CDR3 length is 14 residues. J was trimmed by 3 bases and V by 0 bases; bases with no gene match: 1. Germline lookup yields CDR1 SGHRS and CDR2 YFSETQ. CDR3 nucleotides: TGCGCCAGCAGCTTGGGACAGGGGGTCTACGAGCAGTACTTC. This codes for CASSLGQGVYEQYF.

The CDR3 reads CASSRGGPTDTQYF. In DNA form, the CDR3 reads TGCGCCAGCAGTCGCGGGGGGCCTACCGATACGCAGTATTTT. This chain joins TRBV10-1 and TRBJ2-3, with 8 bases that match TRBD2. Germline V gene sequence: CDR1 WNHNN, CDR2 SYGVQD (reference sequence). Trimming at V came to 5 bases and at J to 6 bases, leaving 7 bases not matched to a gene. This CDR3 contains 14 residues.